There are many counts of the clone carrying this TCR beta chain. Its antigen remains unidentified. Every TCR cDNA molecule bore a unique molecular identifier. Each CDR3 protein gets one entry after TCRdb re-called the 5' RACE reads with MiXCR. The top ten clones hold 20% to 30% of a sample with under 11,000 distinct CDR3 sequences, 4.5% to 6.5% of them seen once. Time point in this sample: sample taken at primary tumor resection. From tumor, nontumor lung or frozen PBMC, whole RNA was taken unsorted for sequencing. The approximately 69 donors had untreated early-stage non-small cell lung cancer. These data originate in a study of spatial heterogeneity in lung cancer. Study in general: In the raw reads, each unique TCR and UMI combination was present more than ten times on average.

Regarding the study as a whole: Detection of ubiquitous tumor TCRs in blood was higher at resection than follow-up.

Here the sequenced sample was PBMCs, taken at surgery. The TCR comes from a male donor with early-stage non-small cell lung cancer.

As DNA, the CDR3 is TGTGCCAGCAGCCCTGGGGTAGGGCCTGGCTACACCTTC. It specifies CASSPGVGPGYTF. The V and J genes are TRBV7-2 and TRBJ1-2; no definite D call. With 5 bases removed from V and 7 bases from J, the gap between germline ends came to 14 bases. In germline, CDR1 is SGHTA, CDR2 FQGNSA. This CDR3 is built from 13 residues.